This T cell receptor beta chain came from a study of identical twins. Study-wide points: The abundant beta clonotypes from cord blood had fewer insertions, and memory repertoires had none of this.

The CDR3 contains 15 residues. V shed 2 bases, J shed 2 bases, and the junction held 3 bases outside the gene matches. Germline V lookup: CDR1 SGHAT, CDR2 FQNNGV. In TCRdb, the 5' RACE reads were re-called with MiXCR into one record per CDR3 protein. The sample contains 1.5 million or so distinct CDR3 sequences, around a third of which appear only once. With regard to this clonotype: Its antigen is undetermined.

Sequences were obtained from cord blood. The chain links TRBV11-2 to TRBJ2-5; 9 positions match TRBD1. The TCR was taken from a newborn girl in good health. DNA of the CDR3: TGTGCCAGCAGCTTACCCGACAGGGGGCAAGAGACCCAGTACTTC. Protein product: CASSLPDRGQETQYF.